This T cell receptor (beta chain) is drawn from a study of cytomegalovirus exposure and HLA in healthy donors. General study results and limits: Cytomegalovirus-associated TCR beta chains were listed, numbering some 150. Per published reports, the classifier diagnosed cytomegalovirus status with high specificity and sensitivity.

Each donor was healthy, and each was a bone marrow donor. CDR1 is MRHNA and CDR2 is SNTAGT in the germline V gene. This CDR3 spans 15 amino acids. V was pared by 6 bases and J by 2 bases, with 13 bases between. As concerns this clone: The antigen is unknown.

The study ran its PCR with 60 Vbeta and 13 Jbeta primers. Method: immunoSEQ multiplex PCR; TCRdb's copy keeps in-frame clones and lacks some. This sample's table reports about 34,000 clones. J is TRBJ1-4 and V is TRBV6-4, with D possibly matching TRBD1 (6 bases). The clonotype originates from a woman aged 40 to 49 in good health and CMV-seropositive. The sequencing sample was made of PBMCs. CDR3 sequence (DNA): TGTGCCAGCAGGCCGAGGGGGTTCACTAATGAAAAACTGTTTTTT. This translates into CASRPRGFTNEKLFF.